The 16 T cell receptor beta chains below were found in one sample sequenced in a study of T cells in women clearing cervical HPV infection. Here immunoSEQ multiplex PCR was the method, and the copy in TCRdb shows in-frame clones only, minus some. The sample yields over 15,000 clones, of which the top ten take up 3.2%. Material for sequencing was blood buffy coat. These receptor sequences come from a woman aged 18 to 75 with a cervical HPV16 infection that either progressed to CIN3+ or cleared (not recorded which).

With regard to this clone: The sequence runs out 3 residues before the end of the CDR3; the remainder is reconstructed from the germline J gene. The chain carries TRBV2 and TRBJ1-5; D is ambiguous. CDR1 is SNHLY and CDR2 is FYNNEI in the germline V gene. This CDR3 has 12 amino acids. V was shortened by 4 bases and J by 7 bases, with 8 bases between the two germline ends. The DNA read from the CDR3 is TGTGCCAGCAGTGCCGGGTTGCAGCCC. Protein sequence: CASSAGLQP. The CDR3 reads in full as CASSAGLQPQHF.

As for this clone: The observed sequence ends 3 residues before the CDR3 terminus, with the missing tail filled in from the germline J gene. This sequence joins TRBV6-2 or TRBV6-3 and TRBJ2-7, with 10 bases fitting TRBD1. Germline CDR1 reads MNHEY; CDR2 reads SVGEGT. With V trimmed by 6 bases and J by 0 bases, 2 bases remained unmatched. This CDR3 spans 14 amino acids. The CDR3 sequence is CASSGTGASYEQYF. Incomplete CDR3 DNA: TGTGCCAGCAGCGGGACAGGGGCCTCCTACGAG.

As for this clone: The sequenced fragment ends 3 residues before the CDR3 boundary, so the rest is inferred from the germline J gene. The V and J genes are TRBV23-1 and TRBJ1-1; 7 positions match TRBD1. TRBV23-1 is an ORF, with its function uncertain. The CDR3 runs to 13 residues. Trimming took 7 bases from V and 4 from J; bases not matched to a gene: 6. The CDR3 loop reads CASNLAGGTEAFF. The DNA read from the CDR3 is TGCGCCAGCAATCTAGCAGGGGGCACTGAA.

Notes on this clone: Coverage ceases 3 residues before the CDR3 finishes, and the germline J gene fills in the end. The chain links TRBV5-1 to TRBJ2-7; D unresolved. This CDR3 is 14 amino acids long. Per germline, CDR1 SGHRS and CDR2 YFSETQ. V shed 0 bases and J shed 3 bases, with 10 bases lying between them. The CDR3 here is CASSLGYPHYEQYF. The part of the CDR3 DNA that was read is TGCGCCAGCAGCTTGGGTTACCCACACTACGAG.

As to this clone: The CDR3 end falls 3 residues outside the read, so it is completed with the germline J gene. This chain joins TRBV5-1 and TRBJ1-5, with TRBD1 as a possible D gene (6 bases). Trimming stripped 0 bases from V and 4 bases from J, with 11 bases between. The germline CDR1 and CDR2 sequences are SGHRS and YFSETQ. The CDR3 is made up of 15 amino acids. The sequenced CDR3 bases are TGCGCCAGCAGCTTGGGACAGGCGGATAATCAGCCC. Translation gives CASSLGQADNQP. Given in full, the CDR3 is CASSLGQADNQPQHF.

Details on this clone: The CDR3 end is not reached by the read, which stops 3 residues before it; the germline J gene fills it in. The genes are TRBV30 and TRBJ1-4; TRBD1 agrees at 10 bases. The CDR3 has 17 residues. CDR1 and CDR2 from the germline V gene are GTSNPN and SVGIG (reference sequence). Trimming cost V 0 bases and J 3 bases; bases outside gene matches: 7. CDR3 DNA, as far as it was read: TGTGCCTGGAGTGTAAGGGGACAGGGGATTTCTAATGAAAAA. The encoded protein is CAWSVRGQGISNEK. In full, the CDR3 reads CAWSVRGQGISNEKLFF.

Notes on this clone: The read is 3 residues too short to cover the CDR3 end, so that end is filled in from the germline J gene. The rearrangement uses TRBV30 and TRBJ1-5, with D possibly matching TRBD1 (6 bases). The V gene lost 3 bases and the J gene lost 6 bases, with 15 bases spanning the gap. Per the germline V gene, CDR1 is GTSNPN and CDR2 is SVGIG (reference sequence). The CDR3 is 14 residues long. CDR3 residues: CAWRANSGAQPQHF. The part of the CDR3 DNA that was read is TGTGCCTGGAGGGCCAATTCAGGGGCTCAGCCC.

Concerning this clone itself: The CDR3 end lies 3 residues beyond the end of the read and is filled in from the germline J gene. The V and J genes are TRBV18 and TRBJ2-5; 8 bases line up with TRBD1. J gave up 5 bases and V 3 bases, and 2 bases lay outside the gene matches. This CDR3 contains 13 residues. CDR1 is KGHSH and CDR2 is LQKENI in the germline V gene. The covered CDR3 bases are TGTGCCAGCTCACCCAGGGGGCACGAGACC. Translating it yields CASSPRGHET. In full, the CDR3 reads CASSPRGHETQYF.

On this clone itself: The DNA ends 3 residues before the CDR3 does, and the rest of the CDR3 is filled in from the germline J gene. The chain recombines TRBV7-9 with TRBJ1-3; possibly TRBD1 for D (6 bases). The CDR3 consists of 15 residues. Deletions cut 3 bases from V and 8 bases from J, with 17 bases between. Germline CDR1 SEHNR, CDR2 FQNEAQ (reference sequence). The CDR3 bases that were read are TGTGCCAGCAGCTTTGGACAGTTCTTGGGGCACACC. Protein sequence: CASSFGQFLGHT. The whole CDR3 reads CASSFGQFLGHTIYF. The complete variable domain, with remaining parts taken from reference TRBV7-9 and TRBJ1-3, reads DTGVSQNPRHKITKRGQNVTFRCDPISEHNRLYWYRQTLGQGPEFLTYFQNEAQLEKSRLLSDRFSAERPKGSFSTLEIQRTEQGDSAMYLCASSFGQFLGHTIYFGEGSWLTVV.

CDR3 DNA, as far as it was read: TGTGCCAGCAGTGAAAGACAGACGAGTAGCAATCAGCCC. Protein sequence: CASSERQTSSNQP. The complete CDR3 reads CASSERQTSSNQPQHF. The chain carries TRBV6-1 and TRBJ1-5, with TRBD1 as a possible D gene (5 bases). The read halts 3 residues ahead of the CDR3 end, with the missing end drawn from the germline J gene. This CDR3 has 16 amino acids. Germline V gene lookup returns CDR1 MNHNS and CDR2 SASEGT. V gave up 2 bases and J gave up 0 bases, with 11 bases separating them.

About this clone itself: The CDR3 is cut off 3 residues early in the read; its end comes from the germline J gene. The chain joins TRBV5-1 to TRBJ1-2; 7 bases align to TRBD1. The CDR3 runs 16 residues. In germline, CDR1 is SGHRS, CDR2 YFSETQ. The chain's CDR3 is CASSHGTVSPEGGYTF. CDR3 DNA, as far as it was read: TGCGCCAGCAGCCATGGGACAGTCTCTCCCGAGGGGGGC.

By frequency, this clone registers medium-sized. The observed sequence ends 3 residues before the CDR3 terminus, with the missing tail filled in from the germline J gene. The chain combines TRBV18 with TRBJ2-3; the match to TRBD2 covers 10 bases. The length of the CDR3 is 16 residues. CDR1 is KGHSH, CDR2 LQKENI, per germline. V lost 2 bases, J lost 4 bases, and 6 bases stayed unmatched. The CDR3 loop is CASSPSLAGGADTQYF. The covered CDR3 bases are TGTGCCAGCTCACCATCGTTAGCGGGGGGAGCAGATACG.

Turning to this clone: The read halts 3 residues ahead of the CDR3 end, with the missing end drawn from the germline J gene. This sequence joins TRBV7-6 and TRBJ2-1; 9 nucleotides align to TRBD2. After removal of 0 bases from V and 8 bases from J, the junction contained 2 bases not matched to a gene. Germline CDR1 and CDR2: SGHVS and FNYEAQ. CDR3 length equals 14 residues. The CDR3 bases that were read are TGTGCCAGCAGCTTAGCGACTAGCGGCCATGAG. Translating gives CASSLATSGHE. The entire CDR3 protein is CASSLATSGHEQFF.

As for this clone: The read ends 3 residues early relative to the CDR3; the germline J gene fills the gap. The genes are TRBV20-1 and TRBJ1-1; 9 positions match TRBD1. The length of the CDR3 is 16 residues. The germline CDR1 and CDR2 sequences are DFQATT and SNEGSKA (reference sequence). V dropped 0 bases and J dropped 5; count of bases not matched to a gene: 10. The CDR3 spells CSARDQYRGLDTEAFF. The DNA read from the CDR3 is TGCAGTGCTAGAGATCAATACAGGGGGCTGGATACTGAA.

The CDR3 sequence: CASSLGGSWATEAFF. The DNA read from the CDR3 is TGTGCCAGCAGCTTGGGGGGCAGTTGGGCTACTGAA. J is TRBJ1-1 and V is TRBV5-4; maybe TRBD1 (5 bases). Sequencing ends 3 residues short of the CDR3 end; the germline J gene provides the rest. Trimming left V 0 bases short and J 5 bases short, with 14 bases between. CDR3 length equals 15 residues. Per the germline V gene, CDR1 is SGHNT and CDR2 is YYREEE (reference sequence).

As to this clone: The read ends 3 residues shy of where the CDR3 ends; the end is completed using the germline J gene. The gene calls are TRBV19 and TRBJ1-5; the D gene is possibly TRBD1 (5 bases). Germline V lookup: CDR1 LNHDA, CDR2 SQIVND (reference sequence). The CDR3 length is 16 residues. The V end was cut by 3 bases, the J end by 7 bases, with 19 bases between. This CDR3 reads CASSMNSGSWGQPQHF. The covered CDR3 bases are TGTGCCAGTAGTATGAACTCTGGCTCCTGGGGCCAGCCC.